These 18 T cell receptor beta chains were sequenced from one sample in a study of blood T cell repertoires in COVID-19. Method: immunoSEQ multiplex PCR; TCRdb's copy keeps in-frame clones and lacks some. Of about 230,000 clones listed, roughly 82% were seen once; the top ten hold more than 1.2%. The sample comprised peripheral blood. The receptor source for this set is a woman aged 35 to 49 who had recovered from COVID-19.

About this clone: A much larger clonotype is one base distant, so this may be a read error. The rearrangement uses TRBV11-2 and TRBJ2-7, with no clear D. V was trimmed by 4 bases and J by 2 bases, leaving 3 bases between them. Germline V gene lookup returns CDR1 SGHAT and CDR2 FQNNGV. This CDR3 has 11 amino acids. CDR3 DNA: TGTGCCAGCAGCTCCGCCTACGAGCAGTACTTC. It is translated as CASSSAYEQYF.

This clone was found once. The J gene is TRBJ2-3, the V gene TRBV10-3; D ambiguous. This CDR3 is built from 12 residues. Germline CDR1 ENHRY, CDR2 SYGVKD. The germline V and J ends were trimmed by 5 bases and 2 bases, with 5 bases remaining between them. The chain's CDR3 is CAISFHTDTQYF. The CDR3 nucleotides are TGTGCCATCAGTTTCCACACAGATACGCAGTATTTT.

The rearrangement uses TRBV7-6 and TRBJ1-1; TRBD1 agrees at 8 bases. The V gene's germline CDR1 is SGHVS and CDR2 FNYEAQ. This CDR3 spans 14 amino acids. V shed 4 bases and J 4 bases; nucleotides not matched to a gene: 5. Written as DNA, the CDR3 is TGTGCCAGCAGCTCCCGGGACAGGAGCACTGAAGCTTTCTTT. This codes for CASSSRDRSTEAFF.

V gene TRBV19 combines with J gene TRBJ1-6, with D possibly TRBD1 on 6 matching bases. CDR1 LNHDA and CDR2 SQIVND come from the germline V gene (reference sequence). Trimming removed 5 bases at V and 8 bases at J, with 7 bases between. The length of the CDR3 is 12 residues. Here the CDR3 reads CASSSGDSPLHF. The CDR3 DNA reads TGTGCCAGTAGTTCAGGGGATTCACCCCTCCACTTT.

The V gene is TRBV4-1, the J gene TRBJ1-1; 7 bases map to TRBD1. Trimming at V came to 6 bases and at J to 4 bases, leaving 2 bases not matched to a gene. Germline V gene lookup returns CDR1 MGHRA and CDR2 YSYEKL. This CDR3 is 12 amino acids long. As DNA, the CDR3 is TGCGCCAGCAGACCAGGGGGCACTGAAGCTTTCTTT. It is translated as CASRPGGTEAFF.

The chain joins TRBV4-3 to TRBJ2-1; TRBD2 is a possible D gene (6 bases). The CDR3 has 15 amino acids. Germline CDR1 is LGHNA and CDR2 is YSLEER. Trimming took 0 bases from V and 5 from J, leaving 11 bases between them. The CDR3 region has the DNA TGCGCCAGCAGCCAAGATGCGGGGTCTGACAATGAGCAGTTCTTC. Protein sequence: CASSQDAGSDNEQFF.

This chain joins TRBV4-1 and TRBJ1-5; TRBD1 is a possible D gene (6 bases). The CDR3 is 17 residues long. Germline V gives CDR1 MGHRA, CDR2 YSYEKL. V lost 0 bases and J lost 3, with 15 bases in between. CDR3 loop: CASSQDSPGQPNQPQHF. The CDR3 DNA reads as TGCGCCAGCAGCCAAGATAGCCCCGGACAGCCCAATCAGCCCCAGCATTTT.

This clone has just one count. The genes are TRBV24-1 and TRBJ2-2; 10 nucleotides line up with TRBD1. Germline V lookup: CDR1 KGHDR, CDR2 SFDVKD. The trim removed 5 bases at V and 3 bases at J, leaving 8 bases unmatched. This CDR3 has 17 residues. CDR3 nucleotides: TGTGCCACCAGTGCCCCGTCGGGGACAGGGGACACCGGGGAGCTGTTTTTT. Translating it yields CATSAPSGTGDTGELFF.

The CDR3 bases are TGCGCCAGCAGTGAGTCGGGGGGGATGCCTGAAGCTTTCTTT. Its translation: CASSESGGMPEAFF. The V call is TRBV10-2, the J call TRBJ1-1, with a weak D call TRBD1 (5 bases). The CDR3 runs 14 residues. The V end was cut by 0 bases, the J end by 6 bases, with 11 bases between. Germline-derived CDR1 and CDR2 are WSHSY and SAAADI.

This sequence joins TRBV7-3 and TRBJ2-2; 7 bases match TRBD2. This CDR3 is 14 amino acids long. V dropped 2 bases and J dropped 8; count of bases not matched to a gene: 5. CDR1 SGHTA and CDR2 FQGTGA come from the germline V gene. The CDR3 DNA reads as TGTGCCAGCAGCTTAGTCAGCGGGGCGGGGGAGCTGTTTTTT. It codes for CASSLVSGAGELFF.

This CDR3 reads CAISVTGNSNQPQHF. In DNA form, the CDR3 reads TGTGCCATCAGTGTGACGGGGAATAGCAATCAGCCCCAGCATTTT. The chain employs TRBV10-3 and TRBJ1-5; D unclear. The V end was cut by 4 bases, the J end by 0 bases, with 10 bases between. From germline, CDR1 is ENHRY and CDR2 SYGVKD. This CDR3 is 15 amino acids long.

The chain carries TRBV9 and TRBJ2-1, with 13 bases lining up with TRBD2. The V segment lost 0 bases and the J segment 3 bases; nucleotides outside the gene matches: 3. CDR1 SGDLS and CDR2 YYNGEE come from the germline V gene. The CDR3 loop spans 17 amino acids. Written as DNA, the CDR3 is TGTGCCAGCAGCGTAGCGACTAGCGGGGGGTACTACAATGAGCAGTTCTTC. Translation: CASSVATSGGYYNEQFF.

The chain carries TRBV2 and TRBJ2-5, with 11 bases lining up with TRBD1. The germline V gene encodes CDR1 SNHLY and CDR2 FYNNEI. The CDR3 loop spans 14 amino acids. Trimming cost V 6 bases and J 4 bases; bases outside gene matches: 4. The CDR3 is CASSRDRGAETQYF. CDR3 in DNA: TGTGCCAGCAGCCGGGACAGGGGGGCAGAGACCCAGTACTTC. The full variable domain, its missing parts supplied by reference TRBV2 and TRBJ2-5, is EPEVTQTPSHQVTQMGQEVILRCVPISNHLYFYWYRQILGQKVEFLVSFYNNEISEKSEIFDDQFSVERPDGSNFTLKIRSTKLEDSAMYFCASSRDRGAETQYFGPGTRLLVL.

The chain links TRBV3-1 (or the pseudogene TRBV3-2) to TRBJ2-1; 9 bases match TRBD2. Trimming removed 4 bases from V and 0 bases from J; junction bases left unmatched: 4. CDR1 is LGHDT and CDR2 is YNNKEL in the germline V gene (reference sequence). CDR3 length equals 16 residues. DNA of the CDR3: TGTGCCAGCAGCCTTCTAGCGGGGAGCTCCTACAATGAGCAGTTCTTC. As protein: CASSLLAGSSYNEQFF.

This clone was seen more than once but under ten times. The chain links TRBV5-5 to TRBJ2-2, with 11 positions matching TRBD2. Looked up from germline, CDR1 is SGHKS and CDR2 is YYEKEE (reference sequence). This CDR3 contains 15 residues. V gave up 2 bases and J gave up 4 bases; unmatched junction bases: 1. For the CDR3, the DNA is TGTGCCAGCAGCTTCCTAGCGGGGGGCACCGGGGAGCTGTTTTTT. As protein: CASSFLAGGTGELFF.

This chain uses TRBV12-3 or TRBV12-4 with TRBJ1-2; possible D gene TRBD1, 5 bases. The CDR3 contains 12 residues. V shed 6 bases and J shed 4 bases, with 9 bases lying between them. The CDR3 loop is CASSLDSYGYTF. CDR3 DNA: TGTGCCAGCAGCCTCGACAGCTATGGCTACACCTTC.

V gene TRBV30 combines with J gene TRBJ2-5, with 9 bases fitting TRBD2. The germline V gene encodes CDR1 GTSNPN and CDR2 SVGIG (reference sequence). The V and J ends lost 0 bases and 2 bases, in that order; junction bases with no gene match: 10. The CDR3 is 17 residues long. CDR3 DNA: TGTGCCTGGAGTGTACTTGATAGCGGGGGCAAACAAGAGACCCAGTACTTC. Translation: CAWSVLDSGGKQETQYF.

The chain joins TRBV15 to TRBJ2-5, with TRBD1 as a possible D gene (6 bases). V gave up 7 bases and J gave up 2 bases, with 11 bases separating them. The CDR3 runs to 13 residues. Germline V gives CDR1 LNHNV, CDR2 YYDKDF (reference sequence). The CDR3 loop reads CATKDRQQETQYF. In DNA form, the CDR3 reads TGTGCCACCAAGGACAGACAACAAGAGACCCAGTACTTC.